This passage covers 8 T cell receptor beta chains from one sample sequenced in a study of T cell responses to AZD1222 COVID-19 vaccine. Measured with immunoSEQ multiplex PCR; TCRdb has only the in-frame clones, and not every one. The sample holds about 180,000 clones; 75% to 95% are singletons and the top ten take about 3%. This specimen was peripheral blood, taken on day 0 of AZD1222 vaccination. These receptors all come from an adult in good health.

The chain is built from TRBV13 and TRBJ2-2; D gene uncertain. Germline assignment: CDR1 PRHDT and CDR2 FYEKMQ (reference sequence). This CDR3 contains 13 residues. Trimming pared 0 bases from V and 7 bases from J, leaving 6 bases between. This CDR3 is CASSLGGIGELFF. CDR3 in DNA: TGTGCCAGCAGCTTAGGTGGAATCGGGGAGCTGTTTTTT.

The chain uses TRBV2 and TRBJ1-2; a possible D gene is TRBD1 (6 bases). CDR1 SNHLY and CDR2 FYNNEI come from the germline V gene. Deletions cut 7 bases from V and 2 bases from J, with 11 bases between. This CDR3 spans 13 amino acids. The CDR3 reads CASTPDRNYGYTF. In DNA, the CDR3 is TGTGCCAGCACCCCAGACAGGAACTATGGCTACACCTTC.

The rearrangement links TRBV6-2 or TRBV6-3 to TRBJ1-5, with 9 positions matching TRBD1. This CDR3 comprises 17 residues. In germline, CDR1 is MNHEY, CDR2 SVGEGT. The V segment lost 6 bases and the J segment 0 bases; nucleotides outside the gene matches: 9. CDR3 amino acids: CASSPGTGIYSNQPQHF. CDR3 DNA: TGTGCCAGCAGCCCCGGGACAGGGATATATAGCAATCAGCCCCAGCATTTT.

The chain couples TRBV30 to TRBJ1-5, with D maybe TRBD1 (5 bases). Germline V gene data show CDR1 as GTSNPN and CDR2 as SVGIG (reference sequence). This CDR3 region has 14 residues. V was cut by 3 bases and J by 6 bases, with 15 bases left in between. Written as DNA, the CDR3 is TGTGCCTGGAGCCGGGGGGGGTCGGGTCAGCCCCAGCATTTT. Its translation is CAWSRGGSGQPQHF. The full variable domain, its missing parts supplied by reference TRBV30 and TRBJ1-5, is SQTIHQWPATLVQPVGSPLSLECTVEGTSNPNLYWYRQAAGRGLQLLFYSVGIGQISSEVPQNLSASRPQDRQFILSSKKLLLSDSGFYLCAWSRGGSGQPQHFGDGTRLSIL.

The rearrangement uses TRBV7-2 and TRBJ2-7, with TRBD1 matching 9 bases. V lost 4 bases, J lost 6 bases, and 7 bases stayed unmatched. CDR3 length: 14 residues. Germline V lookup: CDR1 SGHTA, CDR2 FQGNSA. CDR3 sequence: CASSSYRGRGEQYF. The CDR3 DNA reads as TGTGCCAGCAGCTCTTACAGGGGGCGCGGCGAGCAGTACTTC.

The count of this clone is one. The rearrangement joins TRBV30 to TRBJ2-7; no clear D gene. Germline loops: CDR1 GTSNPN, CDR2 SVGIG (reference sequence). This CDR3 has 11 residues. The V end was cut by 3 bases, the J end by 6 bases, with 9 bases between. The CDR3: CAWRKVFEQYF. The DNA for the CDR3 is TGTGCCTGGAGGAAGGTCTTCGAGCAGTACTTC.

The chain joins TRBV5-1 to TRBJ2-2; D is unresolved. The CDR3 length is 14 residues. Looked up from germline, CDR1 is SGHRS and CDR2 is YFSETQ. Trimming took 2 bases from V and 2 from J, leaving 7 bases between them. CDR3 in DNA: TGCGCCAGCAGCTTTTCAACTAACACCGGGGAGCTGTTTTTT. Amino acid sequence: CASSFSTNTGELFF.

In nucleotides, the CDR3 is TGTGCTAGTGGTTTGGTACAGGGGACAGGGGGCATTATTTCTAATGAAAAACTGTTTTTT. It translates to CASGLVQGTGGIISNEKLFF. The J gene is TRBJ1-4, the V gene TRBV12-5; TRBD1 matches at 12 bases. This CDR3 has 20 residues. Germline lookup yields CDR1 LGHNT and CDR2 FRNRAP. Trimming took 0 bases from V and 3 from J; bases not matched to a gene: 11.